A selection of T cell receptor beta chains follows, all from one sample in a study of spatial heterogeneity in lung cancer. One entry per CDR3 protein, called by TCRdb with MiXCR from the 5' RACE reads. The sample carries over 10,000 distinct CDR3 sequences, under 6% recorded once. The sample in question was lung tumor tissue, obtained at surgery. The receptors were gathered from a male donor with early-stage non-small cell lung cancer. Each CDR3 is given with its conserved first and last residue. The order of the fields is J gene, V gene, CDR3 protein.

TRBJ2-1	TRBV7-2	CASSFRDASYNEQFF
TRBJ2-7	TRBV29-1	CSVARAYEQYF
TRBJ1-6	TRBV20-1	CSARDLGTNSPLHF
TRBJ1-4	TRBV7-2	CASSLGAATNEKLFF
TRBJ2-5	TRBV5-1	CASRSPSGGSEETQYF
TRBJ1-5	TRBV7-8	CASSLERGDQPQHF
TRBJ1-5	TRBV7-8	CASSAQGLSNQPQHF
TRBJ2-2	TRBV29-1	CCVRGTANTGELFF
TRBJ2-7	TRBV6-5	CASSYSGDYEQYF
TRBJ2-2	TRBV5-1	CASSFGDRPTGELFF
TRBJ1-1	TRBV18	CASSSSEPEAFF
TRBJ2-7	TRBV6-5	CASSTLGPSYEQYF
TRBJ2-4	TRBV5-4	CASSPSAGGGYIQYF
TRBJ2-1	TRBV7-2	CASSLLPGSGGALYEQFF
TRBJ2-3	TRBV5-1	CASSLGGGPSTDTQYF
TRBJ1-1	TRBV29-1	CSVEAPKSGWTEAFF
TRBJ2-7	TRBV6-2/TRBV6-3	CASSSRTGVFSEQYF